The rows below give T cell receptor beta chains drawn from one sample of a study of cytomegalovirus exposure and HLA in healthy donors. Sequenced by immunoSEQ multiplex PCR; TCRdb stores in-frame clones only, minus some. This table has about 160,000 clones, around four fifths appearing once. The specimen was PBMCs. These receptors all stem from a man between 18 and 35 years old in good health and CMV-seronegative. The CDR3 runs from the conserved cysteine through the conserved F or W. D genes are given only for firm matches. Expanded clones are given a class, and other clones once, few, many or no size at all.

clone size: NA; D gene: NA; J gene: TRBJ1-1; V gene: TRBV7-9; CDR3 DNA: TGTGCCAGCAGCTGGGGGGAGAAAAGGACTGAAGCTTTCTTT; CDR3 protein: CASSWGEKRTEAFF
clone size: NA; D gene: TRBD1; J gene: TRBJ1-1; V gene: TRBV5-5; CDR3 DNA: TGTGCCAGCACTCCAAAGGGGACAGGGACAACTGAAGCTTTCTTT; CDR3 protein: CASTPKGTGTTEAFF
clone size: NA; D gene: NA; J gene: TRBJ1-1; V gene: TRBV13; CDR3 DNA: TGTGCCAGCAGCTTTAGGGGGTCGGGCTTCGGGGAGACTGAAACTTTCTTT; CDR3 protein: CASSFRGSGFGETETFF
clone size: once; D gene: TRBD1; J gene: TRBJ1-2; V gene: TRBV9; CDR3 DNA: TGTGCCAGCAGCGTAGATCCAGAGACAGGGGAGGGTGGCTACACCTTC; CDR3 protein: CASSVDPETGEGGYTF
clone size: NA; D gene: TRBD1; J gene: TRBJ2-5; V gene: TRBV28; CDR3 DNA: TGTGCCAGCAGGATTGGACAGGAAGAGACCCAGTACTTC; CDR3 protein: CASRIGQEETQYF
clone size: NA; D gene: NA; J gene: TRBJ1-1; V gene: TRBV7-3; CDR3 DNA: TGTGCCAGCAGCTTGCCCAGCCGGGCTGAAGCTTTCTTT; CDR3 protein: CASSLPSRAEAFF
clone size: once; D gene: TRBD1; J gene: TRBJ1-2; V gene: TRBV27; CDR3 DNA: TGTGCCAGCAGTTTATCAAGGACAGGGGACGGCTACACCTTC; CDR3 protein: CASSLSRTGDGYTF
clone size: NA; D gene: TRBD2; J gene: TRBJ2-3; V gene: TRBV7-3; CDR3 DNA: TGTGCCAGCAGCTTAAGGCTAGCGGGAGGCGCAGATACGCAGTATTTT; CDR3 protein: CASSLRLAGGADTQYF
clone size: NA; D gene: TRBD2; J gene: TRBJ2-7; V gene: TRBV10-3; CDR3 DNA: TGTGCCATCAGCCAGGGGTATCGGGAGGGCTACGAGCAGTACTTC; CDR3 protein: CAISQGYREGYEQYF
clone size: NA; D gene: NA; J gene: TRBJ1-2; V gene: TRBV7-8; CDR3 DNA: TGTGCCAGCAGCGCCCGAGTAGGGGGATATGGCTACACCTTC; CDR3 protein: CASSARVGGYGYTF
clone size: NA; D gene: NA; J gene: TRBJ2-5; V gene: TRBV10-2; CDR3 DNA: TGCGCCAGCTTAAAACCGGGGAGAGAGACCCAGTACTTC; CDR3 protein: CASLKPGRETQYF
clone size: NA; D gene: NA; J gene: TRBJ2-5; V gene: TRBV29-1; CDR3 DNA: TGCAGCGGGGCGGACAGCAGACTTCAAGAGACCCAGTACTTC; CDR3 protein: CSGADSRLQETQYF
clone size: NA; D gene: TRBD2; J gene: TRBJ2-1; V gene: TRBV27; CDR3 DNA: TGTGCCAGCAGTTTATTTGGGCCACTAGCGGGGGGTCCCAATGAGCAGTTCTTC; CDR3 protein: CASSLFGPLAGGPNEQFF
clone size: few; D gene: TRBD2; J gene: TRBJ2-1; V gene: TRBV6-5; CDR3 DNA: TGTGCCAGCAGGTCACTAGCGGGAGGAAAAGGAGAGCAGTTCTTC; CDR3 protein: CASRSLAGGKGEQFF
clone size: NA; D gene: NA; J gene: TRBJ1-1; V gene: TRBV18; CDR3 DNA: TGTGCCAGCTCACCAGGAGGCAAGAACACTGAAGCTTTCTTT; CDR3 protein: CASSPGGKNTEAFF
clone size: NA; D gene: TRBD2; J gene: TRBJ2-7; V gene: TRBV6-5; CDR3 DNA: TGTGCCAGCAGTTACGGACTAGCGGGGGCCTACGAGCAGTACTTC; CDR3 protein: CASSYGLAGAYEQYF
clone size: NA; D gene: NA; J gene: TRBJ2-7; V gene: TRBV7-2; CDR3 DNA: TGTGCCAGCAGCCCCCCCAGGGGATTGTCCTACGAGCAGTACTTC; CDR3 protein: CASSPPRGLSYEQYF
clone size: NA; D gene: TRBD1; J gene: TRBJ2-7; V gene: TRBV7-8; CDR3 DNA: TGTGCCAGCAGCTTAGCTCCAGGGGGTTTCGAGCAGTACTTC; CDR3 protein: CASSLAPGGFEQYF
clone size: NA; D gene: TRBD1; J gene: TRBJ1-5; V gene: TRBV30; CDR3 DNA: TGTGCCTGGAGCCTTGACAGGGGATCTCAGCCCCAGCATTTT; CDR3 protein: CAWSLDRGSQPQHF
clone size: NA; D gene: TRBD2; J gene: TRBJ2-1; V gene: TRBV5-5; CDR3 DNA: TGTGCCAGCAGCTTGATTAGACTAGCGGGAGCCTATGAGCAGTTCTTC; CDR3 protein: CASSLIRLAGAYEQFF
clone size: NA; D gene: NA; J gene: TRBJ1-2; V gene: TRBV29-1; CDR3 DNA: TGCAGCGTTGAAGATCTCAGGGGTAACTATGGCTACACCTTC; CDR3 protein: CSVEDLRGNYGYTF
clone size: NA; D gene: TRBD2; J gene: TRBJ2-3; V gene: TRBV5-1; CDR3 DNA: TGCGCCAGCTCCAGCGGGACCCCGGGAGCAGATACGCAGTATTTT; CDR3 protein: CASSSGTPGADTQYF
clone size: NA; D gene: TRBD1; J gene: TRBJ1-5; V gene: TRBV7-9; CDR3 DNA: TGTGCCAGCAGCTGGGATCTGGACAGGGAACAGCATTTT; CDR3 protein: CASSWDLDREQHF
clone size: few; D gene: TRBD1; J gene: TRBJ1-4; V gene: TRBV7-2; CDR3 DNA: TGTGCCAGCAGCATGGACAGGGGGTTTGGAAAACTGTTTTTT; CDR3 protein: CASSMDRGFGKLFF
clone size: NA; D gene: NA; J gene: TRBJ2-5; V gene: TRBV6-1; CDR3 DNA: TGTGCCAGCAGTGAATGGGACTCCCAAGAGACCCAGTACTTC; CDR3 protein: CASSEWDSQETQYF
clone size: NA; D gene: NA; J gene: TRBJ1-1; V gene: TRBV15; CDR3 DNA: TGTGCCACCAGCAGAGGCAGATTGAACACTGAAGCTTTCTTT; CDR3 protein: CATSRGRLNTEAFF
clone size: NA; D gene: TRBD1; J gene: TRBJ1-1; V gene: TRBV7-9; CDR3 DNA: TGTGCCAGCACCATTACCGGCAGGGGGTACCCTGAAGCTTTCTTT; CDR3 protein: CASTITGRGYPEAFF
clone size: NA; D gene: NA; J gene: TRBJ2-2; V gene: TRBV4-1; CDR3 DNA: TGCGCCAGCAGCCAAGAGGGAGCCCTTACCGGGGAGCTGTTTTTT; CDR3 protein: CASSQEGALTGELFF